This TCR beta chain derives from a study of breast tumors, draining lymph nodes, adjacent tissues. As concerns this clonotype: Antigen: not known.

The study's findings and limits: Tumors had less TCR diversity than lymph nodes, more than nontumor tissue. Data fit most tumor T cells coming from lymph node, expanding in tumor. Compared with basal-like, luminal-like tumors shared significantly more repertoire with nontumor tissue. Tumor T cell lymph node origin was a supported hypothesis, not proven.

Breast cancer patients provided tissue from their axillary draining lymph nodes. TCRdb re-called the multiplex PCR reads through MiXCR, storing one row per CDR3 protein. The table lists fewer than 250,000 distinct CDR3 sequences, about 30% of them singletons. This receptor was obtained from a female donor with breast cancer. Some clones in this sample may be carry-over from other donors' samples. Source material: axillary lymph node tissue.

The CDR3, as DNA: TGTGCCAGCAGTCGGAACCGGGCCGGTGCTGAAGCTTTCTTT. Translation: CASSRNRAGAEAFF. The V call is TRBV2, the J call TRBJ1-1; D is unclear. This CDR3 contains 14 residues. Looked up from germline, CDR1 is SNHLY and CDR2 is FYNNEI. V was cut by 5 bases and J by 6 bases, with 16 bases left in between.